This paragraph covers one T cell receptor (beta chain) sequence. The sample belongs to a study of technical replicates of blood from several donors. The germline gives CDR1 SGHTA, CDR2 FQGNSA. The CDR3 is 16 amino acids. V gave up 4 bases and J gave up 5 bases; unmatched junction bases: 6. Profiling relied on immunoSEQ multiplex PCR, and the TCRdb table lists in-frame clones only, not all of them. The sample lists fewer than 80,000 clones; about 90% were seen once. The chain joins TRBV7-2 to TRBJ2-2; 11 bases fit TRBD2. The receptor was derived from a human donor in good health. Some clones in this sample may be carry-over from other donors' samples. Source material: PBMCs. The CDR3 nucleotides are TGTGCCAGCAGCTCAATGGGACTAGCGGAGACCGGGGAGCTGTTTTTT. This encodes CASSSMGLAETGELFF.